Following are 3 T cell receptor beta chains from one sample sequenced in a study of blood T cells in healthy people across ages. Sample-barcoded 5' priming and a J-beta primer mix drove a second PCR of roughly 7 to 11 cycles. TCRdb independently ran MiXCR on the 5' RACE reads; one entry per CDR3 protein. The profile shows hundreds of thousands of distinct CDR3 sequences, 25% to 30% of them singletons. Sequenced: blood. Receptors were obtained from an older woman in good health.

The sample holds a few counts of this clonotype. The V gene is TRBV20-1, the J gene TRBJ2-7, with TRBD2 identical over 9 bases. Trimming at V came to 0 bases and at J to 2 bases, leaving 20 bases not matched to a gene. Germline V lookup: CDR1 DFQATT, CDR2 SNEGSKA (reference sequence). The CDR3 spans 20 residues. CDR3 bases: TGCAGTGCTAGAGATTCGGGCCTTCGGGCGGGAGGGCCCTCGGCCTACGAGCAGTACTTC. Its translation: CSARDSGLRAGGPSAYEQYF.

The CDR3 loop reads CASSRDNSYNEQFF. The CDR3 DNA reads TGTGCCAGCAGTCGGGACAACTCCTACAATGAGCAGTTCTTC. The J gene is TRBJ2-1, the V gene TRBV7-2; TRBD1 is a possible D gene (6 bases). V was shortened by 6 bases and J by 0 bases, with 9 bases between the two germline ends. This CDR3 has 14 residues. Germline V lookup: CDR1 SGHTA, CDR2 FQGNSA.

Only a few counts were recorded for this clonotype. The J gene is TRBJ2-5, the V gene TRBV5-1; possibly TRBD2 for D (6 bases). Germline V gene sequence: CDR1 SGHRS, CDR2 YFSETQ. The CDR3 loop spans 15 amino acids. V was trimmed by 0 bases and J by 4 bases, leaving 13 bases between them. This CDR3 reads CASSLETHGGETQYF. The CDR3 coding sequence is TGCGCCAGCAGCTTGGAGACCCACGGGGGAGAGACCCAGTACTTC.